The 27 T cell receptor beta chains presented below share a single source sample, sequenced in a study of graft-versus-host responses after intestinal transplantation. Their antigen targets remain unknown. Generated by immunoSEQ multiplex PCR, the TCRdb table keeps only in-frame clones and is missing some. The table has 70,000 to 75,000 clones, approximately 88% seen once. This specimen consisted of unstimulated CD8+ T cells sorted from spleen or lymph node cells, obtained before intestinal transplant. The receptors derive from a human donor who received an intestinal transplant.

The V call is TRBV27, the J call TRBJ1-5; 9 bases fit TRBD1. V was clipped by 9 bases and J by 6 bases; unmatched bases: 3. Per germline, CDR1 MNHEY and CDR2 SMNVEV (reference sequence). The CDR3 is made up of 12 amino acids. CDR3 DNA: TGTGCCAGTTCGACAGGGGGTCAGCCCCAGCATTTT. The encoded protein is CASSTGGQPQHF.

The genes are TRBV10-3 and TRBJ1-6; D is uncertain. The germline CDR1 and CDR2 sequences are ENHRY and SYGVKD. Trimming removed 6 bases from V and 7 bases from J, with 13 bases in between. The CDR3 length is 14 residues. The CDR3 region has the DNA TGTGCCATCAGGGGGAGTATCCACAATTCACCCCTCCACTTT. Its translation is CAIRGSIHNSPLHF.

This clone was found a few times. The V call is TRBV5-1, the J call TRBJ1-2; 8 positions agree with TRBD1. Unmatched junction bases numbered 9, after V lost 0 bases and J lost 8 bases. The CDR3 runs to 15 residues. In germline, CDR1 is SGHRS, CDR2 YFSETQ. The CDR3 DNA sequence: TGCGCCAGCAGCTTGGACTCCGGGACAGGTGAAGGCTACACCTTC. Translating gives CASSLDSGTGEGYTF.

The rearrangement joins TRBV28 to TRBJ2-5; the D gene is possibly TRBD1 (5 bases). The CDR3 has 14 residues. CDR1 is MDHEN and CDR2 is SYDVKM in the germline V gene. V was clipped by 5 bases and J by 2 bases, with 12 bases between them. The DNA for the CDR3 is TGTGCCAGCAGTCCTCCGACAGTACAAGAGACCCAGTACTTC. Protein sequence: CASSPPTVQETQYF.

J is TRBJ2-7 and V is TRBV6-6, with 9 bases identical to TRBD2. The junction had 4 bases not matched to a gene; V was cut back by 0 bases and J by 4 bases. This CDR3 spans 15 amino acids. The germline gives CDR1 MNHNY, CDR2 SVGAGI (reference sequence). The chain's CDR3 is CASSYSETSGYEQYF. CDR3 nucleotides: TGTGCCAGCAGTTACTCCGAGACTAGCGGTTACGAGCAGTACTTC.

The DNA for the CDR3 is TGTGCCAGCAGTTTGATACAGGGCGCCTACTACGAGCAGTACTTC. Encoded protein: CASSLIQGAYYEQYF. The V and J genes are TRBV28 and TRBJ2-7; a weak D match, TRBD1 (6 bases). The ends were cut back, 3 bases at V and 3 bases at J, with 15 bases in the middle. In germline, CDR1 is MDHEN, CDR2 SYDVKM. CDR3 length: 15 residues.

This chain uses TRBV7-3 with TRBJ2-5; 10 bases match TRBD2. CDR3 length: 15 amino acids. Germline V CDR1 and CDR2: SGHTA, FQGTGA. With 5 bases clipped from V and 3 bases from J, the junction kept 6 bases outside the gene matches. CDR3 in DNA: TGTGCCAGCAGCCCTCCAGCGGGAGGGAAAGAGACCCAGTACTTC. It translates to CASSPPAGGKETQYF.

Judged by abundance, this clone is medium-sized (0.01 to 0.1%). The sample has other DNA sequences that encode this CDR3 too. This chain connects TRBV6-4 to TRBJ2-2, with D perhaps matching TRBD1 (5 bases). The CDR3 extends over 13 amino acids. The germline V and J ends were trimmed by 0 bases and 6 bases, with 5 bases remaining between them. Per the germline V gene, CDR1 is MRHNA and CDR2 is SNTAGT. The CDR3 DNA follows: TGTGCCAGCAGTGACTCAGGGGCCGGGGAGCTGTTTTTT. Protein: CASSDSGAGELFF.

CDR3: CASSILPGVGLFF. Here the CDR3 DNA reads TGTGCCAGCAGTATTCTTCCCGGGGTTGGGCTGTTTTTT. The genes are TRBV6-1 and TRBJ1-4; D ambiguous. V was shortened by 5 bases and J by 14 bases, with 18 bases between the two germline ends. CDR3 length: 13 residues. Germline lookup yields CDR1 MNHNS and CDR2 SASEGT.

This clone was picked up a small number of times. This rearrangement joins TRBV6-5 to TRBJ2-3; 14 bases align to TRBD2. The ends lost 7 bases at V and 6 bases at J; junction bases unmatched: 6. The germline V gene has CDR1 MNHEY and CDR2 SVGAGI. The CDR3 spans 15 residues. The DNA of the CDR3 is TGTGCCAGCACCGGGACTAGCGGGAGTGTGGATACGCAGTATTTT. Protein: CASTGTSGSVDTQYF.

This clone was seen only once. The J gene is TRBJ1-1, the V gene TRBV6-5; the match to TRBD1 covers 7 bases. CDR1 and CDR2 from the germline V gene are MNHEY and SVGAGI. V lost 1 base, J lost 7 bases, and 12 bases stayed unmatched. The CDR3 covers 16 residues. The CDR3, as DNA: TGTGCCAGCAGTTACTACTTCAGGGGGGCAGTTAGTGAAGCTTTCTTT. It translates to CASSYYFRGAVSEAFF.

CDR3 in DNA: TGTGCCACCAGCGCCGGAGGTGCCTCTGGAAACACCATATATTTT. Translated: CATSAGGASGNTIYF. The chain combines TRBV15 with TRBJ1-3, with no clear D. Germline-derived CDR1 and CDR2 are LNHNV and YYDKDF (reference sequence). Between the trimmed V and J ends, which lost 5 bases and 0 bases, there was a span of 11 bases. The CDR3 totals 15 residues.

The chain is built from TRBV6-5 and TRBJ2-1; 9 nucleotides match TRBD1. There are 15 residues in the CDR3. CDR1 is MNHEY and CDR2 is SVGAGI in the germline V gene. The V segment lost 6 bases and the J segment 0 bases; nucleotides outside the gene matches: 3. The CDR3 DNA reads as TGTGCCAGCAGACCGGACAGGGGCTCCTACAATGAGCAGTTCTTC. Translating gives CASRPDRGSYNEQFF.

The chain joins TRBV6-6 to TRBJ1-2, with D perhaps matching TRBD1 (5 bases). The CDR3 extends over 16 amino acids. The germline CDR1 and CDR2 sequences are MNHNY and SVGAGI (reference sequence). Trimming left V 0 bases short and J 4 bases short, with 15 bases between. The CDR3 bases are TGTGCCAGCAGTTACTCGGAATCCGTGGGGCCCTATGGCTACACCTTC. It specifies CASSYSESVGPYGYTF.

The chain joins TRBV9 to TRBJ1-1; tentative D call: TRBD1 (6 bases). This CDR3 region has 16 residues. Between the trimmed V and J ends, which lost 3 bases and 3 bases, there was a span of 18 bases. CDR1 is SGDLS, CDR2 YYNGEE, per germline. In DNA, the CDR3 is TGTGCCAGCAGCGCCTTTTATGAGGGGGGGGACACTGAAGCTTTCTTT. Its protein is CASSAFYEGGDTEAFF.

V usage is TRBV9 and J usage is TRBJ2-1; D is unresolved. The CDR3 is 17 residues long. Germline lookup yields CDR1 SGDLS and CDR2 YYNGEE. Trimming removed 3 bases at V and 1 base at J, with 17 bases between. The CDR3 DNA reads TGTGCCAGCAGCGCCCCGTCCGGGTACGGTTCCTACAATGAGCAGTTCTTC. Translating gives CASSAPSGYGSYNEQFF.

The chain has TRBV4-1 and TRBJ1-4; no clear D gene. V shed 4 bases and J shed 2 bases, with 17 bases lying between them. The CDR3 loop spans 17 amino acids. The germline gives CDR1 MGHRA, CDR2 YSYEKL. The CDR3 nucleotides read TGCGCCAGCAGCCCCCGGAAGGAGGGCGGCACTAATGAAAAACTGTTTTTT. Its translation is CASSPRKEGGTNEKLFF.

The chain carries TRBV21-1 and TRBJ1-2; TRBD1 is taken as the D call from the table, unchecked against the DNA. TRBV21-1 constitutes a pseudogene. CDR3 size: 17 residues. The CDR3 region has the DNA TGTGCCAGCCTCTCTCCGGGACAGGGGGCGCAGAACTATGGCTACACCTTC. Translated, it gives CASLSPGQGAQNYGYTF.

This rearrangement joins TRBV5-1 to TRBJ2-1, with 10 positions matching TRBD2. The CDR3 loop spans 18 amino acids. The germline CDR1 and CDR2 sequences are SGHRS and YFSETQ. The V and J ends lost 4 bases and 8 bases, in that order; junction bases with no gene match: 18. The CDR3 DNA reads as TGCGCCAGCAGCCCCACCCCGATTAGCGGGAGGTTGGGCGATGAGCAGTTCTTC. It specifies CASSPTPISGRLGDEQFF.

The chain is built from TRBV2 and TRBJ1-1, with D hard to call. Trimming shortened V by 8 bases and J by 10 bases, and 26 bases separated the two germline ends. Germline values: CDR1 SNHLY, CDR2 FYNNEI. The CDR3 contains 15 residues. Here the CDR3 reads CASDSASPEPFGAFF. CDR3 sequence (DNA): TGTGCCAGCGATAGCGCCAGCCCGGAGCCCTTTGGAGCTTTCTTT.

In the case of this clone: Given the absence of the conserved phenylalanine or tryptophan at the CDR3 end, a read error is likely. The chain carries TRBV27 and TRBJ2-7; 8 bases are a match to TRBD2. This CDR3 is 15 amino acids long. Germline V gene lookup returns CDR1 MNHEY and CDR2 SMNVEV (reference sequence). The V gene end was trimmed by 4 bases and the J gene end by 0 bases; junction bases not matched to a gene: 5. CDR3 bases: TGTGCCAGCAGTTCTTTAGCGGGACCCTCCTACGAGCAGTACCTC. It codes for CASSSLAGPSYEQYL.

This sequence joins TRBV6-5 and TRBJ2-3; 9 bases map to TRBD2. In germline, CDR1 is MNHEY, CDR2 SVGAGI. The V gene end was trimmed by 7 bases and the J gene end by 6 bases; junction bases not matched to a gene: 8. The CDR3 has 14 amino acids. The CDR3 DNA reads TGTGCCAGCATCCCGGGACTAGCTTCGGATACGCAGTATTTT. Protein product: CASIPGLASDTQYF.

This chain connects TRBV4-1 to TRBJ2-6, with D tentatively TRBD1 (6 bases). This CDR3 is built from 17 residues. Germline lookup yields CDR1 MGHRA and CDR2 YSYEKL. V was shortened by 2 bases and J by 4 bases, with 15 bases between the two germline ends. The CDR3 DNA sequence: TGCGCCAGCAGCCAATACACGCACAGGGCGGGGGCCAACGTCCTGACTTTC. Encoded protein: CASSQYTHRAGANVLTF.

J is TRBJ1-1 and V is TRBV4-1; D is uncertain. Germline-derived CDR1 and CDR2 are MGHRA and YSYEKL. The V end was cut by 1 base, the J end by 3 bases, with 15 bases between. This CDR3 region has 16 residues. Here the CDR3 reads CASSQATVGVHTEAFF. In nucleotides, the CDR3 is TGCGCCAGCAGCCAAGCAACGGTGGGAGTTCACACTGAAGCTTTCTTT.

The gene calls are TRBV9 and TRBJ1-1; 11 bases are a match to TRBD1. Germline V lookup: CDR1 SGDLS, CDR2 YYNGEE. The CDR3 sequence is 16 residues long. V lost 0 bases and J lost 4; bases outside the gene matches: 5. CDR3 in DNA: TGTGCCAGCAGCGTAGCAACCGGGACAGGGGGCACTGAAGCTTTCTTT. Translating gives CASSVATGTGGTEAFF.

The gene calls are TRBV10-1 and TRBJ1-5; TRBD1 might be the D (6 bases). This CDR3 has 17 residues. V was pared by 4 bases and J by 0 bases, with 16 bases between. Germline V gene lookup returns CDR1 WNHNN and CDR2 SYGVQD (reference sequence). Written as DNA, the CDR3 is TGCGCCAGCAGTGGGGGGGAGGGGGGATATAGCAATCAGCCCCAGCATTTT. Protein: CASSGGEGGYSNQPQHF.

V usage is TRBV27 and J usage is TRBJ2-7; 7 nucleotides align to TRBD1. With V trimmed by 3 bases and J by 7 bases, 9 bases remained unmatched. The CDR3 contains 14 residues. CDR1 is MNHEY, CDR2 SMNVEV, per germline (reference sequence). The CDR3 bases are TGTGCCAGCAGTTTGGATAGGGGGCCCGGAGAGCAGTACTTC. Encoded protein: CASSLDRGPGEQYF.